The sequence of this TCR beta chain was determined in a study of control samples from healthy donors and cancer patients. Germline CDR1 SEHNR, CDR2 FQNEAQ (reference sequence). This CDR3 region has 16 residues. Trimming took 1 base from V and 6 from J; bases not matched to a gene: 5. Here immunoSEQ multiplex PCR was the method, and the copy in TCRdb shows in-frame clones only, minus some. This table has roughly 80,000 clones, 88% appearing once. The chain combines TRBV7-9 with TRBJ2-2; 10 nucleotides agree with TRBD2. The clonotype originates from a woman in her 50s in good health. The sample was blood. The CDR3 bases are TGTGCCAGCAGCTTAGTAGCGGGGGGACCGTCCGGGGAGCTGTTTTTT. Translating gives CASSLVAGGPSGELFF.